This TCR beta chain is from a study of blood T cell repertoires in COVID-19. For the study at large: Samples came from the United States, Italy and Spain, spanning acute and convalescent COVID-19. The analysed material was cDNA or gDNA that came from T cells, B-cell-depleted T cells, or PBMCs.

TCRdb's copy holds only in-frame clones and misses some; the assay was immunoSEQ multiplex PCR. The sample lists around 200,000 clones; around 85% were seen once. The sequencing input was peripheral blood. The TCR comes from a human donor with active or convalescent COVID-19. The donor label of this sample is uncertain.

The chain's CDR3 is CASSQSVLASTDTQYF. In DNA, the CDR3 is TGTGCCAGCAGCCAATCGGTACTAGCGTCAACAGATACGCAGTATTTT. The rearrangement joins TRBV14 to TRBJ2-3, with 7 bases identical to TRBD2. The V segment lost 2 bases and the J segment 3 bases; nucleotides outside the gene matches: 8. The germline V gene has CDR1 SGHDN and CDR2 FVKESK. The CDR3 consists of 16 residues.